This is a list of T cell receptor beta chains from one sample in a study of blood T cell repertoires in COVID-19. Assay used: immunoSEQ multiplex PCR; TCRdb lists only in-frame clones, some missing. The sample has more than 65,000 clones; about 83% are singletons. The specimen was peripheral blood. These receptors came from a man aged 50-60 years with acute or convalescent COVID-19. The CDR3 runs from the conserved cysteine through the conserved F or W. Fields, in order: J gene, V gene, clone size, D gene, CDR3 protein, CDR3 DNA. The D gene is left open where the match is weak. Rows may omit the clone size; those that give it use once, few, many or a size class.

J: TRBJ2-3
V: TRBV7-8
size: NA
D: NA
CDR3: CASSFLGGDTDTQYF
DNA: TGTGCCAGCAGCTTTCTAGGAGGCGACACAGATACGCAGTATTTT

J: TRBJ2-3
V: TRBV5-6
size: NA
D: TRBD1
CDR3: CASSSYSKMDRGTDTQYF
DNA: TGTGCCAGCAGCTCTTACTCTAAAATGGACAGGGGCACAGATACGCAGTATTTT

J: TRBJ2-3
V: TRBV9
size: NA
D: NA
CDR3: CASSVTLGEADTQYF
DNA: TGTGCCAGCAGCGTAACCCTAGGAGAGGCAGATACGCAGTATTTT

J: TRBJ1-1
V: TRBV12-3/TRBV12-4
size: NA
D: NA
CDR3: CASSLQGNTEAFF
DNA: TGTGCCAGCAGTTTACAGGGGAACACTGAAGCTTTCTTT

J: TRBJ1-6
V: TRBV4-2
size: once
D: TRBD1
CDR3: CASSQSTGDSPLHF
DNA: TGTGCCAGCAGCCAATCTACAGGGGATTCACCCCTCCACTTT

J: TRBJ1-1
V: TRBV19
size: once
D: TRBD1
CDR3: CASSGDRLNTEAFF
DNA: TGTGCCAGTAGCGGGGACAGATTAAACACTGAAGCTTTCTTT

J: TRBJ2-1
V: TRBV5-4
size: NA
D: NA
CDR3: CASSPLGGVRFF
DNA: TGTGCCAGCAGCCCTCTAGGGGGAGTTCGGTTCTTC

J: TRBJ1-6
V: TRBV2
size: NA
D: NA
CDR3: CASSGLQGNSPLHF
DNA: TGTGCCAGCAGTGGATTACAGGGTAATTCACCCCTCCACTTT

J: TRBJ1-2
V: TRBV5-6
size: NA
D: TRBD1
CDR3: CASSTGQGVGGYTF
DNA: TGTGCCAGCAGCACGGGACAGGGGGTTGGTGGCTACACCTTC

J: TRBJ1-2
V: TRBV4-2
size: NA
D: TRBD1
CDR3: CASTTGGSSYGYTF
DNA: TGTGCCAGCACTACAGGGGGCTCCAGCTATGGCTACACCTTC

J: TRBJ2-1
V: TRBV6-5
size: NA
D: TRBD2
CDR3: CASSGGTTKYNEQFF
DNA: TGTGCCAGCAGCGGGGGGACTACTAAATACAATGAGCAGTTCTTC

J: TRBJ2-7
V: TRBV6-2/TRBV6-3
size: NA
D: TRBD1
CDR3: CASSWDRGYEQYF
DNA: TGTGCCAGCAGTTGGGACAGAGGCTACGAGCAGTACTTC

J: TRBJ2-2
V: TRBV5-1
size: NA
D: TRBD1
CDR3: CASSLYQGGHTGELFF
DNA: TGCGCCAGCAGCTTATACCAAGGGGGCCACACCGGGGAGCTGTTTTTT

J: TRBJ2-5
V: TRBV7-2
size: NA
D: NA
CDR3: CASSSMGGQETQYF
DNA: TGTGCCAGCAGCTCAATGGGAGGCCAAGAGACCCAGTACTTC

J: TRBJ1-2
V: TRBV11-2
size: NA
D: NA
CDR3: CASSLGEGGYTF
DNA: TGTGCCAGCAGCCTGGGGGAGGGCGGCTACACCTTC

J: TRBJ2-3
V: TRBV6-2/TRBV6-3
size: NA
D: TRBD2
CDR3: CASSTGTSIDTQYF
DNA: TGTGCCAGCAGTACCGGGACTAGCATAGATACGCAGTATTTT

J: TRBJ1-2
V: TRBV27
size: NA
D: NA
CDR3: CASSLSGVGGYGYTF
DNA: TGTGCCAGCAGTTTATCCGGGGTCGGGGGCTATGGCTACACCTTC

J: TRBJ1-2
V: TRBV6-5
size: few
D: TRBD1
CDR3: CASTRTGTDYGYTF
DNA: TGTGCCAGCACCAGAACCGGGACAGACTATGGCTACACCTTC

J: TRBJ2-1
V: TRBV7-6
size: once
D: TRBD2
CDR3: CASSSVTGGPEQFF
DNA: TGTGCCAGCAGCTCCGTCACGGGAGGGCCGGAGCAGTTCTTC

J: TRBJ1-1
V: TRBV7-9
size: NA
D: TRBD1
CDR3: CASSPSTGPLDTEAFF
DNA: TGTGCCAGCAGCCCCTCGACAGGGCCCCTGGACACTGAAGCTTTCTTT

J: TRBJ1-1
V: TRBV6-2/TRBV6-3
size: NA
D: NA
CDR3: CASSYPGEAFF
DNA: TGTGCCAGCAGTTACCCAGGGGAGGCTTTCTTT

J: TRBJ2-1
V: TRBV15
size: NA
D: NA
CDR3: CATSRETPVLISKSAGEQFF
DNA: TGTGCCACCAGCAGAGAAACACCCGTCTTAATTTCAAAATCTGCCGGGGAGCAGTTCTTC

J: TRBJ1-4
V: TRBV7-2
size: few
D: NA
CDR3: CASSGGLRNEKLFF
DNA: TGTGCCAGCAGCGGGGGACTGAGAAATGAAAAACTGTTTTTT

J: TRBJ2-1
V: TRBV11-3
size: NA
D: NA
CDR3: CASSLGYRYNEQFF
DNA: TGTGCCAGCAGCTTAGGGTACAGGTACAATGAGCAGTTCTTC

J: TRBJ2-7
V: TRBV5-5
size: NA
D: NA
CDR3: CASSLVGITYEQYF
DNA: TGTGCCAGCAGCTTGGTGGGCATTACCTACGAGCAGTACTTC

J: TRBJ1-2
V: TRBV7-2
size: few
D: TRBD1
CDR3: CASSLDREAGYTF
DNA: TGTGCCAGCAGCTTGGACAGGGAGGCAGGCTACACCTTC

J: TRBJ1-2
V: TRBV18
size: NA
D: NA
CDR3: CASSRLGQAYGYTF
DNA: TGTGCCAGCTCACGGCTTGGGCAGGCGTATGGCTACACCTTC

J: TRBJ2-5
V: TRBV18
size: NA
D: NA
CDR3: CASSPGSPPETQYF
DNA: TGTGCCAGCTCACCGGGCAGCCCTCCCGAGACCCAGTACTTC

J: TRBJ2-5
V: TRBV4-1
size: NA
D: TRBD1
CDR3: CASSQPFGQGRETQYF
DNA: TGCGCCAGCAGCCAACCTTTTGGACAGGGACGGGAGACCCAGTACTTC

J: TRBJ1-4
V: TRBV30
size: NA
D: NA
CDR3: CAWSPNNEKLFF
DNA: TGTGCCTGGAGTCCCAATAATGAAAAACTGTTTTTT

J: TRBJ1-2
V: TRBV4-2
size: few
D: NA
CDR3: CASSQPTSTNYGYTF
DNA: TGTGCCAGCAGCCAACCGACAAGCACTAACTATGGCTACACCTTC

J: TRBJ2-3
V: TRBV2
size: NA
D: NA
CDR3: CASSNDPTGSDTQYF
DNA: TGTGCCAGCAGCAACGACCCAACAGGATCAGATACGCAGTATTTT

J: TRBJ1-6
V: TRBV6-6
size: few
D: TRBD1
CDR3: CASSYSGQGEEF
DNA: TGTGCCAGCAGTTACTCAGGGCAGGGGGAAGAATTT

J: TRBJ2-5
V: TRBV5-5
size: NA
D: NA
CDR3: CASSLTPRLDQETQYF
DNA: TGTGCCAGCAGCTTGACCCCGAGACTGGACCAAGAGACCCAGTACTTC

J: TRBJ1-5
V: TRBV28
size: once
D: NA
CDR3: CASSTKRTEQPQHF
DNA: TGTGCCAGCAGCACGAAAAGGACTGAACAGCCCCAGCATTTT

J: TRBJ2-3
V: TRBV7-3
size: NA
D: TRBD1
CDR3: CASSLGQGTDTQYF
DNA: TGTGCCAGCAGCTTGGGACAGGGAACAGATACGCAGTATTTT

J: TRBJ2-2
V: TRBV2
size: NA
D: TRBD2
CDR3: CASSELGVAGVSGELFF
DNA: TGTGCCAGCAGTGAGTTAGGGGTAGCGGGAGTCTCCGGGGAGCTGTTTTTT

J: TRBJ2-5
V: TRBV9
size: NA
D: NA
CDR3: CASSVDGETQYF
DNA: TGTGCCAGCAGCGTCGACGGGGAGACCCAGTACTTC

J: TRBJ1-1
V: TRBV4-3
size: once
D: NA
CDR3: CASSQEASGNTEAFF
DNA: TGCGCCAGCAGCCAAGAGGCCAGTGGGAACACTGAAGCTTTCTTT

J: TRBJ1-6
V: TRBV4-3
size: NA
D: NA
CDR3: CASSQGQGMSSPLHF
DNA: TGCGCCAGCAGCCAAGGTCAGGGAATGTCTTCACCCCTCCACTTT

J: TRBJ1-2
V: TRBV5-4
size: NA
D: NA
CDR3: CASREPPGGYTF
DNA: TGTGCCAGCAGGGAACCTCCCGGGGGCTACACCTTC

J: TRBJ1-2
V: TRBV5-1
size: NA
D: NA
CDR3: CASHRGGHGYTF
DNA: TGCGCCAGCCACCGCGGGGGGCATGGCTACACCTTC

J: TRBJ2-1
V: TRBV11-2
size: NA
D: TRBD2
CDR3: CASSLSGLADYNEQFF
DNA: TGTGCCAGCAGCTTATCGGGACTAGCGGACTACAATGAGCAGTTCTTC

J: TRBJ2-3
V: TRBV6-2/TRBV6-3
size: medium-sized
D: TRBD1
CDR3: CASSYWTGSTDTQYF
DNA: TGTGCCAGCAGTTACTGGACAGGGAGCACAGATACGCAGTATTTT

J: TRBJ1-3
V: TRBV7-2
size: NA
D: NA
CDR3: CASSFYSSSGNTIYF
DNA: TGTGCCAGCAGCTTTTACTCTAGCTCTGGAAACACCATATATTTT

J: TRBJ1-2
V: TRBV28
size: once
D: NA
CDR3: CASSLSPGYGYTF
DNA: TGTGCCAGCAGTTTATCCCCAGGCTATGGCTACACCTTC

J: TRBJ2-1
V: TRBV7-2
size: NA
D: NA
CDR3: CASSYGGDRYNEQFF
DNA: TGTGCCAGCAGCTACGGGGGAGATCGATACAATGAGCAGTTCTTC

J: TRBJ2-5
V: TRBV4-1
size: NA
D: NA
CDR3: CASSQGVREQETQYF
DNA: TGCGCCAGCAGCCAAGGGGTCCGGGAGCAAGAGACCCAGTACTTC

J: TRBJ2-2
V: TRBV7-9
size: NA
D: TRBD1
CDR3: CASSSRQGAYVGELFF
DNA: TGTGCCAGCAGCTCCCGACAGGGGGCTTACGTCGGGGAGCTGTTTTTT

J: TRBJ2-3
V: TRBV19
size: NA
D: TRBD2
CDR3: CASSHSAGLAGADTQYF
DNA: TGTGCCAGTAGCCACTCCGCCGGACTAGCGGGAGCAGATACGCAGTATTTT

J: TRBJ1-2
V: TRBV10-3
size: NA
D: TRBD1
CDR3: CAISESTGGGYGYTF
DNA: TGTGCCATCAGTGAGTCAACAGGGGGCGGCTATGGCTACACCTTC

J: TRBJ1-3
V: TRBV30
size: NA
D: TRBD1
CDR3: CAWSIGTAGSGNTIYF
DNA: TGTGCCTGGAGTATCGGGACAGCCGGCTCTGGAAACACCATATATTTT

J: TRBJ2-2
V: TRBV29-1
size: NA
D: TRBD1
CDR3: CSVQGQMNTGELFF
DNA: TGCAGCGTACAGGGGCAGATGAACACCGGGGAGCTGTTTTTT

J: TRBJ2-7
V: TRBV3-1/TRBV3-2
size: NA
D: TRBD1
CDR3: CASSPRQGPYEQYF
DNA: TGTGCCAGCAGCCCTCGACAGGGGCCCTACGAGCAGTACTTC

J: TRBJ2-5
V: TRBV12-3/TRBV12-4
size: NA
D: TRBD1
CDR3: CASNRQGQETQYF
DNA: TGTGCCAGCAACCGACAGGGGCAAGAGACCCAGTACTTC

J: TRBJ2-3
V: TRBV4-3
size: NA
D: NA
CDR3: CASSQDLRLAQYF
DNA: TGCGCCAGCAGCCAAGATCTTAGACTAGCGCAGTATTTT

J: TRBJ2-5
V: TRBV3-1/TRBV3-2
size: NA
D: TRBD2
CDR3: CASSPRLATVQETQYF
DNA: TGTGCCAGCAGCCCCAGACTAGCGACAGTCCAAGAGACCCAGTACTTC

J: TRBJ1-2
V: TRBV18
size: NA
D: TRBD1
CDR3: CASSPTGGADYGYTF
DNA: TGTGCCAGCTCACCTACAGGGGGGGCAGACTATGGCTACACCTTC

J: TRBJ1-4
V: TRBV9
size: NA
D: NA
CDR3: CASSAGGAVDEKLFF
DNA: TGTGCCAGCAGCGCCGGGGGGGCAGTGGATGAAAAACTGTTTTTT

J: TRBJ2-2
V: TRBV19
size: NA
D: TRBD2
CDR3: CASSIALAGPTGELFF
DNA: TGTGCCAGTAGTATCGCCCTAGCGGGACCCACCGGGGAGCTGTTTTTT